This entry describes one T cell receptor beta chain. Antigen: not known. The data were obtained in a study of shared clonotypes between healthy human individuals. Overall study context: For every donor, three CD4 naive, three CD4 memory, two CD8 naive and one CD8 memory plates were used. Points from the study as a whole: Sampling involved blood alone; tissue repertoires likely differ.

TCRdb keeps only in-frame clones here, not all; method: immunoSEQ multiplex PCR. The table records roughly 86,000 clones, 68% of them present only once. With 4 bases clipped from V and 7 bases from J, the junction kept 8 bases outside the gene matches. Looked up from germline, CDR1 is SGHKS and CDR2 is YYEKEE (reference sequence). The CDR3 sequence is 14 residues long. The sample was memory CD8+ T cells sorted from blood. Subset: CD45RO+ cells pooled with CCR7-negative TemRA cells. The V call is TRBV5-5, the J call TRBJ2-7, with 10 bases fitting TRBD2. This clonotype originated in a man younger than 40 in good health. CDR3 sequence: CASSEASGRFEQYF. The CDR3 DNA sequence: TGTGCCAGCAGCGAGGCTAGCGGGAGATTTGAGCAGTACTTC.